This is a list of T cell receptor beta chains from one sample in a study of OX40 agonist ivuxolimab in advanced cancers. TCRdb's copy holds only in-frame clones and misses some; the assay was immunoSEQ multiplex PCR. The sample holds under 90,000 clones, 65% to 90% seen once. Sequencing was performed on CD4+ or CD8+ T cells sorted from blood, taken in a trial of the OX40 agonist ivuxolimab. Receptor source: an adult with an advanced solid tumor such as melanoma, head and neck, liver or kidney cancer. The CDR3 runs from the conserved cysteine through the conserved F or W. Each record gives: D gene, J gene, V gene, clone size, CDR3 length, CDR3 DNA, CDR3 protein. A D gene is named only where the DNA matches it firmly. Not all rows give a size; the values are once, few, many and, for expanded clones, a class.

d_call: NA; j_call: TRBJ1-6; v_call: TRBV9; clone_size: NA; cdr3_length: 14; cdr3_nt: TGTGCCAGCAGCGTAGGGGGGTTCGATTCACCCCTCCACTTT; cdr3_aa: CASSVGGFDSPLHF
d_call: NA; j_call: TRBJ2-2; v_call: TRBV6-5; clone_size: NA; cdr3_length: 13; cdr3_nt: TGTGCCAGCAGCCTCAGGGTCGCCGGGGAGCTGTTTTTT; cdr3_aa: CASSLRVAGELFF
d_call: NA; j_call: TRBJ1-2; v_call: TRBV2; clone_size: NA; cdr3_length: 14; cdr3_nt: TGTGCCAGCAGTTTGGACAGATCTAACTATGGCTACACCTTC; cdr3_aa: CASSLDRSNYGYTF
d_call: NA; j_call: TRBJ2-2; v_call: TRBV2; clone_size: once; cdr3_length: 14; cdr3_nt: TGTGCCAGCAGAGCCGGGACCACGTCCGGGGAGCTGTTTTTT; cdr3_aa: CASRAGTTSGELFF
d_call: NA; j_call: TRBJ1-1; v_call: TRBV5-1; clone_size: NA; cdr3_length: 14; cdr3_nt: TGCGCCAGCAGCTTGGACCCACAGGTCGTCGCAGCTTTCTTT; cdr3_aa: CASSLDPQVVAAFF
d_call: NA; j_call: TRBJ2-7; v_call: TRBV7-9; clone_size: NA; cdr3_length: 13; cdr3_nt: TGTGCCAGCAGCTTAGCAGGGGACTACGAGCAGTACTTC; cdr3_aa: CASSLAGDYEQYF
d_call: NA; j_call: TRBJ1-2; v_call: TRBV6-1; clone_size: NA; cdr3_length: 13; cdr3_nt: TGTGCCAGCGGGTGGGGGCGCTTATATGGCTACACCTTC; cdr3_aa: CASGWGRLYGYTF
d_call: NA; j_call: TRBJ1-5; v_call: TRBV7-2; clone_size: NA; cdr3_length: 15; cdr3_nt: TGTGCCAGCAGCTTAGTACTCGGGGCCAGGCAGCCCCAGCATTTT; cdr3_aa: CASSLVLGARQPQHF
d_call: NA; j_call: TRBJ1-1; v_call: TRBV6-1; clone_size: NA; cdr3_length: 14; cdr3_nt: TGTGCCAGCACGCCCGCCAAATCGTACACTGAAGCTTTCTTT; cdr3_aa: CASTPAKSYTEAFF
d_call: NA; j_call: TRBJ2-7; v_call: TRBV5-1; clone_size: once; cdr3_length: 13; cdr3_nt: TGCGCCAGCAGCTCGGGACCAAACTACGAGCAGTACTTC; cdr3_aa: CASSSGPNYEQYF
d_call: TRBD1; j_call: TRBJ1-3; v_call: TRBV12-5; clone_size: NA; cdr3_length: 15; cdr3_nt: TGTGCTAGTGGTTCGGGACAGGGCTCCGGAAACACCATATATTTT; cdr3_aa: CASGSGQGSGNTIYF
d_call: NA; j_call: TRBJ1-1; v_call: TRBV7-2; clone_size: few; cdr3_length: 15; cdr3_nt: TGTGCCAGCAGCCGCCAAGTGGGTCAGGGCACTGAAGCTTTCTTT; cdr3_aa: CASSRQVGQGTEAFF
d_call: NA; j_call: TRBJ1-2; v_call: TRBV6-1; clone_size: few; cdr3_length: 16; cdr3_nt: TGTGCCAGCAGTGAAAGGGTGTGGACGGATAACTATGGCTACACCTTC; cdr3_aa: CASSERVWTDNYGYTF
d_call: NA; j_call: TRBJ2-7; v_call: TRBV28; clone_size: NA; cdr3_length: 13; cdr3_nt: TGTGCCAGCACTACTTCGCTGGTATACGAGCAGTACTTC; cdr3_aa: CASTTSLVYEQYF
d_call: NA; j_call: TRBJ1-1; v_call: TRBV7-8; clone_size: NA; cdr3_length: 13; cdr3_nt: TGTGCCAGCTCAAGGGGCGCGAACACTGAAGCTTTCTTT; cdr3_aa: CASSRGANTEAFF
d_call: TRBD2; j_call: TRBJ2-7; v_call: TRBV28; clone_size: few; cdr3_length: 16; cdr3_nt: TGTGCCAGCGAGCACAATGGGGCGGGGGGGCTTGGCGAGCAGTACTTC; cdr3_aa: CASEHNGAGGLGEQYF
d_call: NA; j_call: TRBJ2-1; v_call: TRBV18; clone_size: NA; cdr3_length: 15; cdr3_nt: TGTGCCAGCTCGCGACGAGGGGGGGTCTACAATGAGCAGTTCTTC; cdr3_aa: CASSRRGGVYNEQFF